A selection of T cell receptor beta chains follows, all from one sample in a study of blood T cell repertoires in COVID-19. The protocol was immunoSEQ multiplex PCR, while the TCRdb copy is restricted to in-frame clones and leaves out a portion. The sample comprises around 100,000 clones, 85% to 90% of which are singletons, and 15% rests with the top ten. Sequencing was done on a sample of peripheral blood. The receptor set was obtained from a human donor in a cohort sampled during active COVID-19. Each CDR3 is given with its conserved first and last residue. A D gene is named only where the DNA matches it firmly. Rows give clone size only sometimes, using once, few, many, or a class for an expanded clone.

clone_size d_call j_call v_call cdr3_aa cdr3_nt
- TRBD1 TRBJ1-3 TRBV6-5 CASRSSGGSGNTIYF TGTGCCAGCAGATCCTCAGGGGGCTCTGGAAACACCATATATTTT
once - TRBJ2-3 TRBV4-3 CASSQEQGRDPTDTQYF TGCGCCAGCAGCCAGGAACAGGGAAGGGACCCCACAGATACGCAGTATTTT
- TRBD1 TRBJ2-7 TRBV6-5 CASSSTPGQGAYEQYF TGTGCCAGCAGTTCGACGCCGGGACAGGGGGCCTACGAGCAGTACTTC
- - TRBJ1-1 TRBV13 CASSPDSSTEAFF TGTGCCAGCAGCCCAGACAGTAGCACTGAAGCTTTCTTT
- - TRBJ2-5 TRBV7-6 CASSLESGRGISETQYF TGTGCCAGCAGCTTAGAATCGGGTAGGGGTATTTCTGAGACCCAGTACTTC
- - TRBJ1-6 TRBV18 CASSPSRADSLNSPLHF TGTGCCAGCTCACCCTCCCGGGCGGACAGCCTTAATTCACCCCTCCACTTT
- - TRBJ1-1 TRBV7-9 CASSPRDKNTEAFF TGTGCCAGCAGCCCCCGGGACAAGAACACTGAAGCTTTCTTT
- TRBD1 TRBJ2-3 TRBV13 CASSFPGTERGDTQYF TGTGCCAGCAGCTTCCCCGGGACAGAGAGGGGAGATACGCAGTATTTT
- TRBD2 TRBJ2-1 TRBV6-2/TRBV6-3 CASSPEGLAGTYNEQFF TGTGCCAGCAGTCCCGAGGGACTAGCGGGAACATACAATGAGCAGTTCTTC
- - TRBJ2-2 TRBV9 CASSPHQSEVGGELFF TGTGCCAGCAGCCCCCACCAAAGCGAAGTTGGCGGGGAGCTGTTTTTT
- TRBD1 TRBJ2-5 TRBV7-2 CASSLSRGRETQYF TGTGCCAGCAGCTTAAGCAGGGGGAGAGAGACCCAGTACTTC
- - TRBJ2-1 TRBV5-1 CASSYGQGGNEQFF TGCGCCAGCAGCTACGGACAGGGAGGGAATGAGCAGTTCTTC
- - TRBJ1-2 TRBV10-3 CAISASQDNYGYTF TGTGCCATCAGTGCGTCGCAGGATAACTATGGCTACACCTTC
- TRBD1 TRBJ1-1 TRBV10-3 CAISGQGGTEAFF TGTGCCATCAGCGGACAGGGAGGCACTGAAGCTTTCTTT
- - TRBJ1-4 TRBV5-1 CASSSTGNNEKLFF TGCGCCAGCAGCTCCACAGGGAATAATGAAAAACTGTTTTTT
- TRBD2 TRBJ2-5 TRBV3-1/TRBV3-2 CASSPVGVTSGSQETQYF TGTGCCAGCAGCCCGGTCGGGGTAACTAGCGGGAGTCAAGAGACCCAGTACTTC
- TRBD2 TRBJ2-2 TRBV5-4 CASSPGLAGAQNTGELFF TGTGCCAGCAGTCCCGGGCTAGCGGGGGCGCAGAACACCGGGGAGCTGTTTTTT
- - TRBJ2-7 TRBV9 CASSRDSTTSEQYF TGTGCCAGCAGCCGGGACTCAACTACTTCCGAGCAGTACTTC
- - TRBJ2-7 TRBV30 CAWSVLAGGEEQYF TGTGCCTGGAGTGTACTAGCCGGGGGAGAGGAGCAGTACTTC
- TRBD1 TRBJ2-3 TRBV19 CASSTPAGTGFGTDTQYF TGTGCCAGTAGTACTCCCGCCGGGACAGGGTTTGGCACAGATACGCAGTATTTT
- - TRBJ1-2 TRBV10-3 CAISETGYGYTF TGTGCCATCAGTGAGACAGGCTATGGCTACACCTTC
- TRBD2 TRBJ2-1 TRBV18 CASSPRLAGPYNEQFF TGTGCCAGCTCACCCAGGCTAGCGGGCCCTTACAATGAGCAGTTCTTC
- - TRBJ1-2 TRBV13 CASSGSVSGVPKPYYGYTF TGTGCCAGCAGCGGCAGTGTTTCAGGGGTTCCCAAGCCTTACTATGGCTACACCTTC
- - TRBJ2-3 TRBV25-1 CASSPTTDTQYF TGTGCCAGCAGCCCCACTACAGATACGCAGTATTTT
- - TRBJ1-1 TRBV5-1 CASSFRPTGTEAFF TGCGCCAGCAGCTTCCGGCCGACGGGCACTGAAGCTTTCTTT
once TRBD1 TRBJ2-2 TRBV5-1 CASSPGAGGHTGELFF TGCGCCAGCAGCCCGGGGGCAGGGGGCCACACCGGGGAGCTGTTTTTT
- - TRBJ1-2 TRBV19 CASSIQGPAYGYTF TGTGCCAGTAGTATCCAGGGGCCTGCCTATGGCTACACCTTC
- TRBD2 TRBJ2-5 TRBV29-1 CSVWGGRETQYF TGCAGCGTTTGGGGGGGGAGGGAGACCCAGTACTTC
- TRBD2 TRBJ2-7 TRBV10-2 CASSESRLALYEQYF TGCGCCAGCAGTGAGTCAAGACTAGCGCTCTACGAGCAGTACTTC
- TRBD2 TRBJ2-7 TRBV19 CASSISTSGRPEQYF TGTGCCAGTAGTATCTCGACTAGCGGGAGACCCGAGCAGTACTTC
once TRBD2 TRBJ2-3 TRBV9 CASSVAGSAAGGTDTQYF TGTGCCAGCAGCGTAGCGGGGTCGGCAGCGGGGGGGACAGATACGCAGTATTTT
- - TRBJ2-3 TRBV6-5 CASVLMVGGGTQYF TGTGCCAGCGTCCTGATGGTCGGGGGAGGTACGCAGTATTTT
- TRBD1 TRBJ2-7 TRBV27 CASRIRDRGSYEQYF TGTGCCAGCAGAATCCGGGACAGGGGTTCTTACGAGCAGTACTTC
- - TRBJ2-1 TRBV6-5 CASISGSDNEQFF TGTGCCAGCATTAGCGGCAGTGACAATGAGCAGTTCTTC
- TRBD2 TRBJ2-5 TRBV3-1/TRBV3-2 CASSQELLAGPTQYF TGTGCCAGCAGCCAAGAATTGCTAGCGGGGCCCACGCAGTACTTC
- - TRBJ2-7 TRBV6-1 CASSEFGRGDEQYF TGTGCCAGCAGTGAATTTGGAAGAGGCGACGAGCAGTACTTC
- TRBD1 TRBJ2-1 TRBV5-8 CASSSTGGRAGYYNEQFF TGTGCCAGCAGCTCGACAGGGGGCCGGGCGGGATACTACAATGAGCAGTTCTTC
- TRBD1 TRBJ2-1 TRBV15 CATSRRDSKQFF TGTGCCACCAGCAGAAGGGACAGTAAGCAGTTCTTC
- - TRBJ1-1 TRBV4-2 CASSHRDTLNTEAFF TGTGCCAGCAGCCACCGGGACACATTAAACACTGAAGCTTTCTTT
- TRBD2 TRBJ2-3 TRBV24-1 CATSDLTSGTDTQYF TGTGCCACCAGTGATTTGACTAGCGGCACAGATACGCAGTATTTT
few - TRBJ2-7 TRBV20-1 CSRLTYEQYF TGCAGTCGACTTACCTACGAGCAGTACTTC
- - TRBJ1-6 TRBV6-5 CASSYEAAHYNSPLHF TGTGCCAGCAGTTACGAGGCAGCCCACTATAATTCACCCCTCCACTTT
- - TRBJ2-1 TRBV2 CASSSQGGRQAQFF TGTGCCAGCAGTTCGCAGGGTGGGAGGCAGGCGCAGTTCTTC
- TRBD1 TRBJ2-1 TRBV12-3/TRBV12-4 CASTGTGYNEQFF TGTGCCAGCACCGGGACAGGGTACAATGAGCAGTTCTTC
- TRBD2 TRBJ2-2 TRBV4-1 CASSQTSGRATAGELFF TGCGCCAGCAGCCAGACTAGCGGGAGGGCCACGGCCGGGGAGCTGTTTTTT
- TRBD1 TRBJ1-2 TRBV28 CASSRGTGEYGYTF TGTGCCAGCAGTCGCGGGACAGGGGAATATGGCTACACCTTC
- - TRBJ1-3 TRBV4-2 CASSQSEQGNTIYF TGTGCCAGCAGCCAAAGCGAGCAAGGAAACACCATATATTTT
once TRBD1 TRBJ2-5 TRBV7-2 CASSLMRTGIKETQYF TGTGCCAGCAGCTTAATGAGGACAGGGATTAAAGAGACCCAGTACTTC
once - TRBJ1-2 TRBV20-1 CSARGLLF TGCAGTGCTAGAGGACTCCTCTTC
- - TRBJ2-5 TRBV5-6 CASSLLTQGIRETQYF TGTGCCAGCAGCTTGTTGACACAGGGAATCCGAGAGACCCAGTACTTC
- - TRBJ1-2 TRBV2 CASRGGGDGYTF TGTGCCAGCAGAGGCGGGGGAGATGGCTACACCTTC
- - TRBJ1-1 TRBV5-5 CASSLAASGNTEAFF TGTGCCAGCAGCTTGGCGGCCAGCGGGAACACTGAAGCTTTCTTT
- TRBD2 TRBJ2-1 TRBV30 CAWTLGAGGPVNEQFF TGTGCCTGGACTTTGGGAGCGGGAGGGCCCGTCAATGAGCAGTTCTTC
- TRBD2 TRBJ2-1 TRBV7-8 CASALGSGRLNEQFF TGTGCCAGCGCCCTCGGGAGCGGGAGGCTCAATGAGCAGTTCTTC
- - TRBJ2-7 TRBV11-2 CASSLSAGVPLYEQYF TGTGCCAGCAGCTTATCCGCAGGGGTCCCCCTCTACGAGCAGTACTTC
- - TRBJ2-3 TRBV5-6 CASSLTQRRTQYF TGTGCCAGCAGCTTAACGCAACGGAGGACGCAGTATTTT
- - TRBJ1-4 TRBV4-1 CASSQARDEKLFF TGCGCCAGCAGCCAAGCGAGGGATGAAAAACTGTTTTTT